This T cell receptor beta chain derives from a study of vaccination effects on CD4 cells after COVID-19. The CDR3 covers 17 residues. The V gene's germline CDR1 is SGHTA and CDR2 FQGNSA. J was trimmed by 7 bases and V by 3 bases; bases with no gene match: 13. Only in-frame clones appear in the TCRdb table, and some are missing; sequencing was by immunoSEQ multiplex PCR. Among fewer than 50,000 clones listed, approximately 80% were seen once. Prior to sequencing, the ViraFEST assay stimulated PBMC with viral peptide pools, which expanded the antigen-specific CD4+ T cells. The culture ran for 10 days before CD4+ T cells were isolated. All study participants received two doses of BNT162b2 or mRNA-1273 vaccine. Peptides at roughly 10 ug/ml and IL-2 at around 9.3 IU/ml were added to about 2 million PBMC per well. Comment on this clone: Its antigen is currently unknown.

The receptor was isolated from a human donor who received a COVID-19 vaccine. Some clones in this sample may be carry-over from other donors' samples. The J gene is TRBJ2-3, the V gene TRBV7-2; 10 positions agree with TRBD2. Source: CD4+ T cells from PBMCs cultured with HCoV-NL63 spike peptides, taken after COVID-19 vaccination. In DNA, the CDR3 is TGTGCCAGCAGCTTTGCTAGCGGGGGCGCTCCGGGAAATACGCAGTATTTT. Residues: CASSFASGGAPGNTQYF.